A selection of T cell receptor beta chains follows, all from one sample in a study of CD8 T cells in Susac syndrome. TCRdb processed the immunoSEQ multiplex PCR reads anew with MiXCR; each CDR3 protein has one entry. This sample has 180,000 or so distinct CDR3 sequences; around 94% occur once, and the top ten carry more than 0.12%. Input material: CD4+ T cells from PBMCs. The source is a human donor in good health. CDR3s include the opening cysteine and the closing phenylalanine or tryptophan. The D gene is left open where the match is weak. The listing skips clone size in some rows; elsewhere it reads once, few, many or a size class.

CDR3 length	clone size	V gene	J gene	D gene	CDR3 protein	CDR3 DNA
11	.	TRBV3-1	TRBJ1-2	.	CASSQDNRGTF	TGTGCCAGCAGCCAAGATAACCGCGGGACCTTC
15	.	TRBV13	TRBJ2-7	.	CASSLQGGSTYEQYF	TGTGCCAGCAGCTTGCAGGGGGGGAGCACCTACGAGCAGTACTTC
15	once	TRBV15	TRBJ2-5	TRBD2	CATSRAMAGGETQYF	TGTGCCACCAGCAGAGCGATGGCCGGGGGGGAGACCCAGTACTTC
14	.	TRBV3-1	TRBJ2-4	.	CASHHSGIENIQYF	TGTGCCAGCCACCATTCTGGGATAGAAAACATTCAGTACTTC
15	.	TRBV12-3/TRBV12-4	TRBJ2-2	.	CASSFGGANTGELFF	TGTGCCAGCAGTTTTGGGGGCGCGAACACCGGGGAGCTGTTTTTT
13	once	TRBV20-1	TRBJ1-2	TRBD1	CSARNQGAVGYTF	TGCAGTGCTAGAAACCAGGGGGCGGTTGGCTACACCTTC
14	.	TRBV20-1	TRBJ2-7	TRBD1	CSAEDRGGSYEQYF	TGCAGTGCCGAGGACAGGGGGGGCTCCTACGAGCAGTACTTC
14	once	TRBV3-1	TRBJ2-3	.	CASSHTGSPDTQYF	TGTGCCAGCAGCCACACCGGGAGCCCAGATACGCAGTATTTT
15	.	TRBV7-3	TRBJ2-3	TRBD2	CASSLGLAAPDTQYF	TGTGCCAGCAGCCTCGGACTAGCGGCGCCGGATACGCAGTATTTT
13	.	TRBV7-7	TRBJ2-7	.	CASSAPGSHEQYF	TGTGCTAGCAGCGCCCCAGGGTCCCACGAGCAGTACTTC
13	.	TRBV3-1	TRBJ2-2	.	CASTRTNTGELFF	TGTGCCAGCACCAGGACGAACACCGGGGAGCTGTTTTTT
18	.	TRBV28	TRBJ2-3	.	CASSLRRDSGPPTDTQYF	TGTGCCAGCAGTTTACGGCGGGACAGTGGGCCCCCCACAGATACGCAGTATTTT
12	.	TRBV2	TRBJ1-4	.	CASTRGNEKLFF	TGTGCCAGCACTCGCGGAAATGAAAAACTGTTTTTT
14	.	TRBV2	TRBJ1-5	TRBD1	CASSDKTGTQPQHF	TGTGCCAGCAGTGACAAGACAGGGACTCAGCCCCAGCATTTT
14	.	TRBV3-1	TRBJ1-6	.	CASSQREANSPLHF	TGTGCCAGCAGCCAAAGGGAAGCTAATTCACCCCTCCACTTT
14	.	TRBV4-2	TRBJ2-3	TRBD1	CASSRDRGLDTQYF	TGTGCCAGCAGCCGGGACAGGGGGCTAGATACGCAGTATTTT
13	.	TRBV3-1	TRBJ2-3	TRBD2	CASGTSSTDTQYF	TGTGCCAGCGGGACTAGCAGCACAGATACGCAGTATTTT
14	.	TRBV7-3	TRBJ2-5	TRBD1	CASSPGDRVETQYF	TGTGCCAGCAGCCCGGGGGACAGGGTGGAGACCCAGTACTTC
14	.	TRBV18	TRBJ2-6	.	CASSLAAGANVLTF	TGTGCCAGCTCCCTGGCAGCTGGGGCCAACGTCCTGACTTTC
17	.	TRBV4-1	TRBJ1-6	TRBD1	CASRQVGQAGTNSPLHF	TGCGCCAGCAGGCAAGTCGGACAGGCGGGGACTAATTCACCCCTCCACTTT
15	.	TRBV15	TRBJ2-5	.	CATSRDRTGRETQYF	TGTGCCACCAGCAGAGACCGAACAGGGAGGGAGACCCAGTACTTC
14	.	TRBV19	TRBJ2-3	.	CATSRGSRGDTQYF	TGTGCCACCTCCCGGGGCAGTCGAGGGGATACGCAGTATTTT
15	.	TRBV7-9	TRBJ2-1	TRBD2	CASSLGQRGHNEQFF	TGTGCCAGCAGCTTAGGCCAGCGGGGGCACAATGAGCAGTTCTTC
11	.	TRBV6-2/TRBV6-3	TRBJ1-1	.	CASTPWSEAFF	TGTGCCAGCACCCCGTGGTCTGAAGCTTTCTTT
13	once	TRBV20-1	TRBJ2-5	.	CSARETGVETQYF	TGCAGTGCTAGGGAGACGGGCGTGGAGACCCAGTACTTC
14	.	TRBV5-1	TRBJ2-1	TRBD2	CASTAGTTYRGQFF	TGCGCCAGCACCGCCGGGACTACCTATCGTGGGCAGTTCTTC
12	.	TRBV29-1	TRBJ1-2	.	CSVRGVDYGYTF	TGCAGCGTCCGAGGGGTTGACTATGGCTACACCTTC
11	.	TRBV6-6	TRBJ1-5	TRBD1	CASREGTGLHF	TGTGCCAGCAGAGAAGGGACAGGGCTACATTTT
13	.	TRBV20-1	TRBJ2-7	TRBD2	CSAETSGGREQYF	TGCAGTGCTGAGACTAGCGGGGGTCGGGAGCAGTACTTC
15	.	TRBV30	TRBJ1-2	.	CAWSVRVAANYGYTF	TGTGCCTGGAGTGTACGAGTTGCAGCTAACTATGGCTACACCTTC
13	.	TRBV9	TRBJ1-6	TRBD1	CASSVRTGSPLHF	TGTGCCAGCAGCGTGCGGACAGGTTCACCCCTCCACTTT
14	.	TRBV4-3	TRBJ2-2	.	CASSHGGYTGELFF	TGCGCCAGCAGCCACGGGGGTTACACCGGGGAGCTGTTTTTT
14	.	TRBV20-1	TRBJ2-7	TRBD2	CSATNELAQSEQYF	TGCAGTGCTACGAACGAACTAGCGCAGAGCGAGCAGTACTTC
13	.	TRBV6-2/TRBV6-3	TRBJ1-2	TRBD1	CASTDRAPYGYTF	TGTGCCAGCACCGACAGGGCCCCCTATGGCTACACCTTC
17	.	TRBV4-3	TRBJ2-7	TRBD2	CASSQDYLAGEFYEQYF	TGCGCCAGCAGCCAAGATTATTTAGCGGGGGAGTTCTACGAGCAGTACTTC
14	.	TRBV9	TRBJ1-3	.	CASSVSGSGNTIYF	TGTGCCAGCAGCGTGTCAGGGTCTGGAAACACCATATATTTT
16	.	TRBV27	TRBJ2-1	TRBD2	CATALTSFSSYNEQFF	TGTGCCACCGCACTGACTAGCTTTAGCTCCTACAATGAGCAGTTCTTC
16	.	TRBV6-1	TRBJ1-5	.	CASSKTEGFGNQPQHF	TGTGCCAGCAGTAAAACAGAGGGTTTCGGCAATCAGCCCCAGCATTTT
14	.	TRBV2	TRBJ2-7	TRBD1	CASSLRDRVSEQYF	TGTGCCAGCAGCCTCCGGGACAGGGTTAGCGAGCAGTACTTC
15	.	TRBV5-1	TRBJ2-3	TRBD1	CASSWGTALEDTQYF	TGCGCCAGCAGCTGGGGGACAGCCCTCGAAGATACGCAGTATTTT
12	.	TRBV20-1	TRBJ2-5	.	CSARPLEETQYF	TGCAGTGCTAGACCCCTAGAAGAGACCCAGTACTTC
16	once	TRBV15	TRBJ2-3	TRBD2	CATSRRSGGGTDTQYF	TGTGCCACCAGCAGACGTAGCGGGGGGGGCACAGATACGCAGTATTTT
15	.	TRBV30	TRBJ2-3	TRBD2	CAWSIAGASTDTQYF	TGTGCCTGGAGTATAGCGGGGGCTAGCACAGATACGCAGTATTTT
15	.	TRBV7-9	TRBJ2-7	.	CASSLGSSRTYEQYF	TGTGCCAGCAGCTTAGGGAGTTCGAGAACCTACGAGCAGTACTTC
12	.	TRBV15	TRBJ1-1	.	CATSQTGTEAFF	TGTGCCACCAGTCAAACGGGCACTGAAGCTTTCTTT
15	.	TRBV7-9	TRBJ2-2	.	CASSHMPADTGELFF	TGTGCCAGCAGCCACATGCCGGCAGACACCGGGGAGCTGTTTTTT
13	.	TRBV30	TRBJ2-3	.	CAWRFLPADTQYF	TGTGCCTGGAGATTCCTCCCCGCAGATACGCAGTATTTT
16	.	TRBV20-1	TRBJ2-2	.	CSARGMQGSRTGELFF	TGCAGTGCTAGAGGAATGCAGGGTTCCAGAACCGGGGAGCTGTTTTTT
15	.	TRBV30	TRBJ1-6	.	CAWSRTPVGISPLHF	TGTGCCTGGAGTCGTACCCCAGTGGGCATTTCACCCCTCCACTTT
15	.	TRBV29-1	TRBJ2-2	.	CSVVDIGHNTGELFF	TGCAGCGTTGTTGACATCGGACACAACACCGGGGAGCTGTTTTTT
15	.	TRBV15	TRBJ2-1	.	CATSSLPKLHNEQFF	TGTGCCACCAGCAGTCTTCCGAAATTACACAATGAGCAGTTCTTC
13	.	TRBV7-9	TRBJ2-7	.	CASSWGPHGEQYF	TGTGCCAGCAGCTGGGGACCTCATGGCGAGCAGTACTTC
12	.	TRBV29-1	TRBJ2-7	.	CSVEGVRDEQYF	TGCAGCGTTGAAGGGGTAAGGGACGAGCAGTACTTC
13	.	TRBV29-1	TRBJ1-2	TRBD1	CSVEDRTFYGYTF	TGCAGCGTTGAGGACAGGACCTTCTATGGCTACACCTTC
15	.	TRBV20-1	TRBJ2-1	.	CSARDSRGVNNEQFF	TGCAGTGCTAGAGATTCTAGGGGGGTTAACAATGAGCAGTTCTTC
18	.	TRBV3-1	TRBJ2-6	.	CASSQDGQVGSGANVLTF	TGTGCCAGCAGCCAAGATGGGCAGGTGGGCTCTGGGGCCAACGTCCTGACTTTC
14	once	TRBV6-2/TRBV6-3	TRBJ1-2	TRBD1	CASTSGTAMYGYTF	TGTGCCAGCACCTCCGGGACAGCAATGTATGGCTACACCTTC
14	once	TRBV6-5	TRBJ2-7	.	CASTRPGPTYEQYF	TGTGCCAGCACCCGGCCAGGCCCTACCTACGAGCAGTACTTC
16	.	TRBV29-1	TRBJ2-6	TRBD1	CSVEGGGSSGANVLTF	TGCAGCGTTGAAGGAGGGGGCAGCTCTGGGGCCAACGTCCTGACTTTC